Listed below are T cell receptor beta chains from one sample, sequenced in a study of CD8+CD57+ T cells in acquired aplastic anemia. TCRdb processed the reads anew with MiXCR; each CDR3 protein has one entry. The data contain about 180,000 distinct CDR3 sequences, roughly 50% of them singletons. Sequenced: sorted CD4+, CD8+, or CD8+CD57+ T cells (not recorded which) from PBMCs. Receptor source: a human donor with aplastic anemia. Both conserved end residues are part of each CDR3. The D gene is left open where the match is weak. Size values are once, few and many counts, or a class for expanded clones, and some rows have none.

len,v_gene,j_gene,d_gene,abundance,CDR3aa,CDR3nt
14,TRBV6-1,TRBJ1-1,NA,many,CASSDRYSNTEAFF,TGTGCCAGCAGTGACAGGTATTCTAACACTGAAGCTTTCTTT
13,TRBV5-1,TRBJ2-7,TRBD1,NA,CASIGQGDYEQYF,TGCGCCAGCATCGGACAGGGCGATTACGAGCAGTACTTC
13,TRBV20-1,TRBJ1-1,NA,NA,CSARQGLNTEAFF,TGCAGTGCTAGACAGGGGTTAAACACTGAAGCTTTCTTT
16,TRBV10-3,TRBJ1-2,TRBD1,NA,CAISDPGTGGAYGYTF,TGTGCCATCAGTGATCCCGGGACAGGGGGTGCCTATGGCTACACCTTC
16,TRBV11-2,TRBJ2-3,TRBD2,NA,CASSLGGRGSGNTQYF,TGTGCCAGCAGCTTAGGAGGGAGGGGCTCTGGGAATACGCAGTATTTT
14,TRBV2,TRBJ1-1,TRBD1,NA,CASRVQGAPGEAFF,TGTGCCAGCAGGGTACAGGGGGCGCCGGGTGAAGCTTTCTTT
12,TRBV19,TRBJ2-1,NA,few,CASSIQANEQFF,TGTGCCAGTAGTATCCAAGCGAATGAGCAGTTCTTC
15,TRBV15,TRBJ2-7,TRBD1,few,CATSRPGQDSYEQYF,TGCGCCACCAGCAGGCCCGGACAGGACTCCTACGAGCAGTACTTC
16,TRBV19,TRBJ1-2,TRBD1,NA,CASSSRDRVLHYGYTF,TGTGCCAGTAGTAGCCGGGACAGGGTGCTCCACTATGGCTACACCTTC
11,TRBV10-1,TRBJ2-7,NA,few,CASSMGYEQYF,TGCGCCAGCAGTATGGGATACGAGCAGTACTTC
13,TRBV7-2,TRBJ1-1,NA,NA,CASGRSGNTEAFF,TGTGCCAGCGGACGGTCGGGGAACACTGAAGCTTTCTTT
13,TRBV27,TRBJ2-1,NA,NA,CASSSLVWNEQFF,TGTGCCAGCAGTTCCTTGGTGTGGAATGAGCAGTTCTTC
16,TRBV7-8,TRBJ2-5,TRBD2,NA,CASSLGLAGGMETQYF,TGTGCCAGCAGCTTAGGACTAGCGGGGGGTATGGAGACCCAGTACTTC
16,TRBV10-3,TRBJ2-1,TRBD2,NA,CAISESGTSGDNEQFF,TGTGCCATCAGTGAGTCCGGGACTAGCGGGGACAATGAGCAGTTCTTC
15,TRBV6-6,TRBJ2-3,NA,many,CASSYSRRTTDTQYF,TGTGCCAGCAGTTACTCGCGGCGGACCACAGATACGCAGTATTTT
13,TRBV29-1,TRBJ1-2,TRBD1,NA,CSVPAGGASGYTF,TGCAGCGTCCCCGCAGGGGGAGCGTCCGGCTACACCTTC
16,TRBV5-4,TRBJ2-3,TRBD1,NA,CASSDYRGQGADTQYF,TGTGCCAGCAGCGATTATCGGGGACAGGGAGCGGATACGCAGTATTTT
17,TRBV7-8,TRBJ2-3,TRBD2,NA,CASSLVASGGSTDTQYF,TGTGCCAGCAGCTTAGTAGCTAGCGGGGGTAGCACAGATACGCAGTATTTT
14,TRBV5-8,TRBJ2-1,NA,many,CASSLERGVNEQFF,TGTGCCAGCAGCTTGGAGAGAGGGGTGAATGAGCAGTTCTTC
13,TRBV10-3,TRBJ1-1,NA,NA,CATLTEEYTEAFF,TGTGCCACCTTGACAGAAGAATACACTGAAGCTTTCTTT
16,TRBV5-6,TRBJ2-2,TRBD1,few,CASSLGGQGVSGELFF,TGTGCCAGCAGCTTGGGAGGACAGGGGGTCTCCGGGGAGCTGTTTTTT
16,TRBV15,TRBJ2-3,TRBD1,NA,CATSRERDRGTDTQYF,TGTGCCACCAGCAGAGAGCGGGACAGGGGCACAGATACGCAGTATTTT
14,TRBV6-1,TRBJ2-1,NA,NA,CASIVAGAYNEQFF,TGTGCCAGCATTGTGGCGGGGGCGTACAATGAGCAGTTCTTC
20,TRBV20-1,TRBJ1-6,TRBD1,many,CSARELRQGALSLYNSPLHF,TGCAGTGCTAGAGAGTTGCGGCAGGGGGCTCTCTCCCTCTATAATTCACCCCTCCACTTT
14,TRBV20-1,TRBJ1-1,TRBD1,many,CSARAGDRNTEAFF,TGCAGTGCTAGAGCGGGGGACAGGAACACTGAAGCTTTCTTT
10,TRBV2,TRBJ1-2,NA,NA,CACEAGGYTF,TGTGCCTGCGAGGCTGGGGGCTACACCTTC
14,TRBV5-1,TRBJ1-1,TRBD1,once,CASGRGRANTEAFF,TGCGCCAGCGGCAGGGGGCGAGCTAACACTGAAGCTTTCTTT
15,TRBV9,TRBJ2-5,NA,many,CASSVRGREWETQYF,TGTGCCAGCAGCGTCCGGGGCCGGGAGTGGGAGACCCAGTACTTC
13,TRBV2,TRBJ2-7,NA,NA,CASSSTASYEQYF,TGTGCCAGCAGCTCGACGGCATCCTACGAGCAGTACTTC
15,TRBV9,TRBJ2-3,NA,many,CASSVGTALPDTQYF,TGTGCCAGCAGCGTAGGGACAGCCCTGCCGGATACGCAGTATTTT
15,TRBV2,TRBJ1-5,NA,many,CASSEGGRGGQPQHF,TGTGCCAGCAGTGAAGGGGGGCGCGGCGGTCAGCCCCAGCATTTT
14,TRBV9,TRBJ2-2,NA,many,CASSVRRDTGELFF,TGTGCCAGCAGCGTCCGCAGGGATACCGGGGAGCTGTTTTTT
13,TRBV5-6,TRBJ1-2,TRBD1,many,CASTWGTGVGYTF,TGTGCCAGCACCTGGGGGACAGGGGTCGGCTACACCTTC
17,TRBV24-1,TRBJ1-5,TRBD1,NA,CATPIRTGTGTNQPQHF,TGTGCCACACCGATAAGGACCGGGACAGGGACAAATCAGCCCCAGCATTTT
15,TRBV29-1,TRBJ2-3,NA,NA,CRRTVAVTSTDTQYF,TGCAGGAGAACCGTAGCGGTAACTAGCACAGATACGCAGTATTTT
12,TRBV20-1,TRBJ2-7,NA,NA,CSALGQGDEQYF,TGCAGTGCTTTGGGCCAGGGAGACGAGCAGTACTTC
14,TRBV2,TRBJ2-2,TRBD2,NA,CASSLDWRGAELFF,TGTGCCAGCAGCTTAGATTGGCGGGGGGCGGAGCTGTTTTTT
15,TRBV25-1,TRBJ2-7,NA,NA,CASSFKVGGLYEQYF,TGTGCCAGCAGCTTTAAGGTGGGCGGGCTCTACGAGCAGTACTTC
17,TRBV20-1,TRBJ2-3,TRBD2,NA,CSARGGYSGSGRDTQYF,TGCAGTGCTAGAGGGGGGTATAGCGGGAGTGGTCGAGATACGCAGTATTTT
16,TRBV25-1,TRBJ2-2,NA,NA,CASSEYGLANTGELFF,TGTGCCAGCAGTGAATACGGGCTAGCGAACACCGGGGAGCTGTTTTTT
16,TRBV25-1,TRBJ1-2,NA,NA,CASSESWTVANYGYTF,TGTGCCAGCAGTGAATCCTGGACAGTGGCTAACTATGGCTACACCTTC
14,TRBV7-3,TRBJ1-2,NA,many,CATGVGGPNYGYTF,TGTGCCACCGGGGTCGGGGGACCTAACTATGGCTACACCTTC
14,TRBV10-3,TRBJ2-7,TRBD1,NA,CASSLAGGGGEQYF,TGTGCCAGCAGTTTGGCAGGGGGCGGTGGGGAGCAGTACTTC
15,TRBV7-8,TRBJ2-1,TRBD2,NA,CASSSSSGGRNEQFF,TGTGCCAGCAGCTCTTCTAGCGGGGGTAGGAATGAGCAGTTCTTC
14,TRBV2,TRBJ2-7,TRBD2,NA,CASRGTSGDYEQYF,TGTGCCAGCAGGGGGACTAGCGGAGACTACGAGCAGTACTTC
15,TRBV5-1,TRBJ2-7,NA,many,CASSRQSQGPYEQYF,TGCGCCAGCAGCCGACAGTCGCAGGGTCCCTACGAGCAGTACTTC
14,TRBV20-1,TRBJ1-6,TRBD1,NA,CSARRGQGRSPLHF,TGCAGTGCTAGACGGGGACAGGGTCGCTCACCCCTCCACTTT
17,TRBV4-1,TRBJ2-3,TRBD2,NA,CASSHFGSGGGTDTQYF,TGCGCCAGCAGCCACTTTGGCAGCGGGGGAGGCACAGATACGCAGTATTTT
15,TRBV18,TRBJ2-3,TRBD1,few,CASSPRDRDSDTQYF,TGTGCCAGCTCACCCCGGGACAGGGATTCAGATACGCAGTATTTT
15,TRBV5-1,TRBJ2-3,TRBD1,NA,CASSYRQGAADTQYF,TGCGCCAGCAGCTACCGACAGGGGGCCGCAGATACGCAGTATTTT
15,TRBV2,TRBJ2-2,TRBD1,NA,CASSEGAGGTGELFF,TGTGCCAGCAGTGAAGGGGCAGGGGGAACCGGGGAGCTGTTTTTT
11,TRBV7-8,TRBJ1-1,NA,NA,CASILDIRAFF,TGTGCCAGCATCCTGGACATCAGGGCTTTCTTT
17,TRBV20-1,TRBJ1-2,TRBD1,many,CSASSFEGGQGAYGYTF,TGCAGTGCTAGCTCGTTTGAAGGGGGACAGGGGGCGTATGGCTACACCTTC
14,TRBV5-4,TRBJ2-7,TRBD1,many,CASSQGQSSYEQYF,TGTGCCAGCAGCCAGGGACAGTCATCCTACGAGCAGTACTTC